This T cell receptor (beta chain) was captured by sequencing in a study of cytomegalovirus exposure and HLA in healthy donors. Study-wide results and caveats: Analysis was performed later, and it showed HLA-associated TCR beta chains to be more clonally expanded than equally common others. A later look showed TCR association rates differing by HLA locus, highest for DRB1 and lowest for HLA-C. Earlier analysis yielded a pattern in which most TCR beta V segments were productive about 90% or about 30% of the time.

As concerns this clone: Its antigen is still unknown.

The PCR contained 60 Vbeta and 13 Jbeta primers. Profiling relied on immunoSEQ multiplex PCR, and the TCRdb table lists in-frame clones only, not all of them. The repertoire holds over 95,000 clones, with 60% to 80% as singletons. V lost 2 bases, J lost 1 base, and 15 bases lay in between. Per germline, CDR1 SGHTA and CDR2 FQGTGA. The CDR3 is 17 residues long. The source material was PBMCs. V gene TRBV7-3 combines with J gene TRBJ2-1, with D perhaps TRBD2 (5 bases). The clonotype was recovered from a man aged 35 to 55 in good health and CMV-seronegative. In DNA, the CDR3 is TGTGCCAGCAGCTTATTTGGTTGGGAGAGATCCTACAATGAGCAGTTCTTC. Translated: CASSLFGWERSYNEQFF.